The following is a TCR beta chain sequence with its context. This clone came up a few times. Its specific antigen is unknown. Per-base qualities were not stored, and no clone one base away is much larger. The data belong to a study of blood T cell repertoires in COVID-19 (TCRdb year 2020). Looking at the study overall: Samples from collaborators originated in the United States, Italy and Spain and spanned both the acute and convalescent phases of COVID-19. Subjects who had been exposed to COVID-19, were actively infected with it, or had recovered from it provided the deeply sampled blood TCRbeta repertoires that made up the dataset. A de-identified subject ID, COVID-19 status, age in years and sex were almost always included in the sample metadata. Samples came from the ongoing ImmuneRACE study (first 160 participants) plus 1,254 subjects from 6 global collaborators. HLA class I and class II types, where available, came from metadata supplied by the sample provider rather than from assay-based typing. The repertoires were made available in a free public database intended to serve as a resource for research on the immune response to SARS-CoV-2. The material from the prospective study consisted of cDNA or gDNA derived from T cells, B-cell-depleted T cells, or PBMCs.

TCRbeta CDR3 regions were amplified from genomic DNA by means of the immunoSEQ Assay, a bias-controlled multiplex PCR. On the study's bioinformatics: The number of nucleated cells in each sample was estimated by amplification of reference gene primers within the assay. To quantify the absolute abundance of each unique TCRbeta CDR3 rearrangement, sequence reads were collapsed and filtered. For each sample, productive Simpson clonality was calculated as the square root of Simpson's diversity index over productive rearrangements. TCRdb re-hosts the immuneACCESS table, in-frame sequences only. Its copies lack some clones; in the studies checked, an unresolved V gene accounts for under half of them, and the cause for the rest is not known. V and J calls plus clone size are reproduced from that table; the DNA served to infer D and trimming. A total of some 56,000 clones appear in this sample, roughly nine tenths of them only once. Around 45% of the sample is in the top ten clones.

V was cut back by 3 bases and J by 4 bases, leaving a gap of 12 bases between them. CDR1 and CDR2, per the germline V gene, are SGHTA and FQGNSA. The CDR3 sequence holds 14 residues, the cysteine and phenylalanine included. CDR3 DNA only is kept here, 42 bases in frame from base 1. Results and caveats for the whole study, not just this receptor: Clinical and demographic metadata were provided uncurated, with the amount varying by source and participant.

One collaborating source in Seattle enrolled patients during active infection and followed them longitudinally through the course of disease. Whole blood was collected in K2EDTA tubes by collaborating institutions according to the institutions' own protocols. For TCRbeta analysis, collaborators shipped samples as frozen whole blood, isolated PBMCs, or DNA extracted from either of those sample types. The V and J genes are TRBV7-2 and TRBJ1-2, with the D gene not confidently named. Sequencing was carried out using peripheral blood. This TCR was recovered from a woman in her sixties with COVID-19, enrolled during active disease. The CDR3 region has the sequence CASSFPDNIYGYTF. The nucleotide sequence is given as TGTGCCAGCAGCTTTCCAGACAACATCTATGGCTACACCTTC. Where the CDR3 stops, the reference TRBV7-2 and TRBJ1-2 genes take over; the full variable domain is GAGVSQSPSNKVTEKGKDVELRCDPISGHTALYWYRQSLGQGLEFLIYFQGNSAPDKSGLPSDRFSAERTGGSVSTLTIQRTQQEDSAVYLCASSFPDNIYGYTFGSGTRLTVV.